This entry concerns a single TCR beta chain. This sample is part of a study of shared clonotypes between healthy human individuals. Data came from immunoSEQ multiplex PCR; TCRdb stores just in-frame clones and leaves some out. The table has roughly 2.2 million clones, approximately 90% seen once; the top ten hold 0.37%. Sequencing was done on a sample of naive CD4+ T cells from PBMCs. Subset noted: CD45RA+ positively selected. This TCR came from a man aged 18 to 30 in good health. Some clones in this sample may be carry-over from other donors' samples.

The CDR3 coding sequence is TGTGCCAGTAGGGGACCAAACTTTCTCGCGGATACGCAGTATTTT. Translation gives CASRGPNFLADTQYF. The chain uses TRBV19 and TRBJ2-3; perhaps D is TRBD1 or TRBD2 (5 bases each). The CDR3 runs to 15 residues. CDR1 LNHDA and CDR2 SQIVND come from the germline V gene (reference sequence). V lost 6 bases, J lost 6 bases, and 19 bases lay in between.